These 31 T cell receptor beta chains were sequenced from one sample in a study of cytomegalovirus exposure and HLA in healthy donors. Generated by immunoSEQ multiplex PCR, the TCRdb table keeps only in-frame clones and is missing some. The table lists roughly 140,000 clones, around nine tenths of them singletons. Input material: PBMCs. The receptor set was obtained from a woman under 30 in good health and CMV-seropositive.

Here the CDR3 reads CASSLNDGQSSYNEQFF. DNA of the CDR3: TGTGCCAGCAGCTTAAACGACGGACAGAGCTCCTACAATGAGCAGTTCTTC. The gene calls are TRBV11-2 and TRBJ2-1; tentatively, D is TRBD1 (6 bases). Germline V gives CDR1 SGHAT, CDR2 FQNNGV. The CDR3 covers 17 residues. V lost 2 bases to trimming and J lost 0 bases, with 14 bases between them.

The chain has TRBV7-6 and TRBJ1-2; D might be TRBD1 (6 bases). Per the germline V gene, CDR1 is SGHVS and CDR2 is FNYEAQ. This CDR3 comprises 15 residues. The V end was cut by 1 base, the J end by 5 bases, with 14 bases between. The chain's CDR3 is CASSLVEDSPYGYTF. The CDR3 coding sequence is TGTGCCAGCAGCTTAGTAGAGGACAGTCCTTATGGCTACACCTTC.

This chain uses TRBV5-1 with TRBJ1-6; D remains ambiguous. There are 15 residues in the CDR3. Germline V gene lookup returns CDR1 SGHRS and CDR2 YFSETQ. V was trimmed by 0 bases and J by 5 bases, leaving 9 bases between them. The CDR3 loop is CASSLAPQDNSPLHF. CDR3 DNA sequence: TGCGCCAGCAGCTTGGCGCCACAAGATAATTCACCCCTCCACTTT.

The genes are TRBV18 and TRBJ2-7; D is possibly TRBD1 (5 bases). Germline V gene data show CDR1 as KGHSH and CDR2 as LQKENI. V lost 4 bases and J 4 bases, leaving 11 bases between the germline ends. The CDR3 extends over 13 amino acids. CDR3 protein: CASSQQAAYEQYF. In DNA, the CDR3 is TGTGCCAGCTCACAACAGGCTGCATACGAGCAGTACTTC.

The chain links TRBV2 to TRBJ1-1, with no clear D. The V end lost 7 bases, the J end lost 11 bases, and 17 bases lay between the germline ends. CDR3 length: 12 residues. Germline V gene lookup returns CDR1 SNHLY and CDR2 FYNNEI. In nucleotides, the CDR3 is TGTGCCAGCATCGATTTCATCGGTCGGGCTTTCTTT. It encodes CASIDFIGRAFF.

CDR3 residues: CSVVGQGGTYEQYF. CDR3 DNA sequence: TGCAGCGTCGTGGGACAGGGGGGAACCTACGAGCAGTACTTC. V is TRBV29-1 and J is TRBJ2-7; 11 bases align to TRBD1. The germline gives CDR1 SQVTM, CDR2 ANQGSEA. The CDR3 is 14 residues long. The ends lost 6 bases at V and 2 bases at J; junction bases unmatched: 6.

This rearrangement joins TRBV14 to TRBJ1-2, with 7 bases aligning to TRBD1. V dropped 2 bases and J dropped 7; count of bases not matched to a gene: 4. Germline CDR1 and CDR2: SGHDN and FVKESK. This CDR3 has 13 residues. The CDR3 DNA reads as TGTGCCAGCAGCCAACGGACAGGCCTTGGCTACACCTTC. Translated: CASSQRTGLGYTF.

The chain combines TRBV30 with TRBJ2-1; TRBD2 aligns across 11 bases. Germline V gene lookup returns CDR1 GTSNPN and CDR2 SVGIG (reference sequence). There are 14 residues in the CDR3. Losses at the gene ends were 2 bases for V and 9 bases for J; bases not matched to a gene: 6. The CDR3 bases are TGTGCCTGGAGTCGACTAGCGGGAATTCGTGAGCAGTTCTTC. As protein: CAWSRLAGIREQFF.

V usage is TRBV18 and J usage is TRBJ2-4; 7 nucleotides agree with TRBD2. The CDR3 extends over 13 amino acids. The germline V gene encodes CDR1 KGHSH and CDR2 LQKENI. Trimming at V came to 3 bases and at J to 14 bases, leaving 10 bases not matched to a gene. DNA for the CDR3: TGTGCCAGCTCACCCTGGGAGGGTCGGGGCGAGTACTTC. Protein product: CASSPWEGRGEYF.

The J gene is TRBJ1-6, the V gene TRBV19; D call uncertain. The CDR3 is 15 amino acids. Germline CDR1 LNHDA, CDR2 SQIVND (reference sequence). Trimming removed 4 bases from V and 2 bases from J, with 9 bases in between. The CDR3 sequence: CASSNAGTYNSPLHF. The CDR3 coding sequence is TGTGCCAGTAGTAACGCGGGAACCTATAATTCACCCCTCCACTTT.

Here the CDR3 DNA reads TGTGCCAGCAGCAGGCCCACTATGAACACTGAAGCTTTCTTT. The encoded protein is CASSRPTMNTEAFF. This chain uses TRBV4-2 with TRBJ1-1; D not resolved. This CDR3 contains 14 residues. CDR1 LGHNA and CDR2 YNFKEQ come from the germline V gene. V lost 5 bases and J lost 0, with 10 bases in between.

The V and J genes are TRBV10-3 and TRBJ2-3; 9 bases fit TRBD2. Germline assignment: CDR1 ENHRY and CDR2 SYGVKD. CDR3 length: 15 amino acids. J was trimmed by 2 bases and V by 10 bases; bases with no gene match: 10. CDR3 region: CASAPGLAFTDTQYF. CDR3 bases: TGTGCCAGTGCCCCGGGACTAGCATTCACAGATACGCAGTATTTT.

The chain is built from TRBV27 and TRBJ1-6, with D maybe TRBD1 (6 bases). CDR1 and CDR2 from the germline V gene are MNHEY and SMNVEV (reference sequence). The CDR3 totals 15 residues. V lost 5 bases, J lost 3 bases, and 11 bases lay in between. The chain's CDR3 is CASSPRGGYNSPLHF. DNA for the CDR3: TGTGCCAGCAGTCCCAGGGGCGGCTATAATTCACCCCTCCACTTT.

The gene calls are TRBV15 and TRBJ1-1; D perhaps matches TRBD1 (6 bases). The CDR3 has 15 amino acids. Germline lookup yields CDR1 LNHNV and CDR2 YYDKDF (reference sequence). The germline V and J ends were trimmed by 0 bases and 5 bases, with 13 bases remaining between them. Written as DNA, the CDR3 is TGTGCCACCAGCAGAGATAACAGGGTGGAGACTGAAGCTTTCTTT. Its protein product is CATSRDNRVETEAFF.

The chain joins TRBV18 to TRBJ1-1; D call uncertain. The CDR3 is made up of 15 amino acids. V was shortened by 1 base and J by 5 bases, with 14 bases between the two germline ends. Germline CDR1 reads KGHSH; CDR2 reads LQKENI. DNA of the CDR3: TGTGCCAGCTCACCACAAGACGGCCAGAGGACTGAAGCTTTCTTT. Encoded protein: CASSPQDGQRTEAFF.

The V gene is TRBV5-1, the J gene TRBJ2-1; 13 bases align to TRBD2. Trimming removed 4 bases from V and 3 bases from J; junction bases left unmatched: 7. CDR1 is SGHRS and CDR2 is YFSETQ in the germline V gene. The CDR3 is made up of 17 amino acids. The CDR3 DNA reads as TGCGCCAGCAGCCCTCGGACTAGCGGGGGTTTCTACAATGAGCAGTTCTTC. Translating it yields CASSPRTSGGFYNEQFF.

This rearrangement joins TRBV5-5 to TRBJ2-1; a possible D gene is TRBD1 (5 bases). The CDR3 sequence is 16 residues long. V was cut by 1 base and J by 9 bases, with 20 bases left in between. CDR1 and CDR2 (germline): SGHKS, YYEKEE (reference sequence). Here the CDR3 DNA reads TGTGCCAGCAGCTTGCCATTCCTGGGGCCTTCCAGTGAGCAGTTCTTC. Its protein product is CASSLPFLGPSSEQFF.

The chain employs TRBV11-2 and TRBJ2-1; the match to TRBD2 covers 11 bases. This CDR3 has 19 residues. Looked up from germline, CDR1 is SGHAT and CDR2 is FQNNGV. The V gene end was trimmed by 6 bases and the J gene end by 9 bases; junction bases not matched to a gene: 22. The CDR3, as DNA: TGTGCCAGCAGGAGAATTAGCGGGAGGGCCGTCCATGTTTTTGGTGAGCAGTTCTTC. Its protein product is CASRRISGRAVHVFGEQFF.

This chain uses TRBV28 with TRBJ2-7, with TRBD2 identical over 9 bases. V trimming: 2 bases; J trimming: 7 bases; junction bases outside the gene matches: 6. The CDR3 has 14 amino acids. The germline CDR1 and CDR2 sequences are MDHEN and SYDVKM. The CDR3 region has the DNA TGTGCCAGCAGTTTAGGCGGGGGGGCCGGGGAGCAGTACTTC. Its protein is CASSLGGGAGEQYF. Combining the CDR3 with reference TRBV28 and TRBJ2-7 gives the whole variable domain DVKVTQSSRYLVKRTGEKVFLECVQDMDHENMFWYRQDPGLGLRLIYFSYDVKMKEKGDIPEGYSVSREKKERFSLILESASTNQTSMYLCASSLGGGAGEQYFGPGTRLTVT.

The rearrangement links TRBV1 to TRBJ2-7; TRBD2 is the table's D call and was not checked against the DNA. TRBV1 is a pseudogene. The CDR3 totals 17 residues. CDR3 nucleotides: TGCACCAGCAGCCAAGAACCCGTTAGCGGGGGGGTGTACGAGCAGTACTTC. Translating it yields CTSSQEPVSGGVYEQYF.

The J gene is TRBJ2-3, the V gene TRBV14, with 8 bases identical to TRBD2. The trim removed 1 base at V and 4 bases at J, leaving 10 bases unmatched. CDR3 length equals 17 residues. Germline-derived CDR1 and CDR2 are SGHDN and FVKESK. CDR3 DNA sequence: TGTGCCAGCAGCCAAGGTCTCGGCGGGAGGATCTCAGATACGCAGTATTTT. Its protein product is CASSQGLGGRISDTQYF.

The rearrangement uses TRBV7-3 and TRBJ2-1; 8 positions agree with TRBD2. CDR3 length equals 19 residues. Germline V gene sequence: CDR1 SGHTA, CDR2 FQGTGA. The junction had 16 bases not matched to a gene; V was cut back by 2 bases and J by 4 bases. The CDR3, as DNA: TGTGCCAGCAGCTTAGCATCCAAGGACCCCCTAGCGGGTTACAATGAGCAGTTCTTC. This gives the protein CASSLASKDPLAGYNEQFF.

This chain links TRBV28 with TRBJ1-1; 8 bases align to TRBD1. Losses at the gene ends were 3 bases for V and 1 base for J; bases not matched to a gene: 10. Germline lookup yields CDR1 MDHEN and CDR2 SYDVKM. This CDR3 region has 17 residues. The DNA for the CDR3 is TGTGCCAGCAGTTTGGACAGGGATGGGGAGTCGAACACTGAAGCTTTCTTT. Its translation is CASSLDRDGESNTEAFF.

The V and J genes are TRBV27 and TRBJ1-4; 9 bases are a match to TRBD1. Germline assignment: CDR1 MNHEY and CDR2 SMNVEV (reference sequence). V dropped 4 bases and J dropped 6; count of bases not matched to a gene: 9. This CDR3 has 16 amino acids. DNA of the CDR3: TGTGCCAGCAGTTCCACAGGGGGCGTAATGTATGAAAAACTGTTTTTT. Protein sequence: CASSSTGGVMYEKLFF.

In its sample, this clone was seen a few times. The chain joins TRBV7-9 to TRBJ2-1; the match to TRBD2 covers 13 bases. Trimming removed 5 bases from V and 10 bases from J; junction bases left unmatched: 11. The CDR3 consists of 16 residues. Germline assignment: CDR1 SEHNR and CDR2 FQNEAQ (reference sequence). The CDR3 here is CASSNSGTSGALEQFF. The CDR3 nucleotides are TGTGCCAGCAGCAACTCCGGGACTAGCGGGGCGTTGGAGCAGTTCTTC.

The genes are TRBV7-2 and TRBJ2-7; 8 bases are shared with TRBD1. The CDR3 consists of 15 residues. Germline lookup yields CDR1 SGHTA and CDR2 FQGNSA. V shed 5 bases, J shed 0 bases, and the junction held 6 bases outside the gene matches. Here the CDR3 DNA reads TGTGCCAGCAGCCCAACGGGACAGGACTCCTACGAGCAGTACTTC. This translates into CASSPTGQDSYEQYF. Variable domain in full (rest from reference TRBV7-2 and TRBJ2-7): GAGVSQSPSNKVTEKGKDVELRCDPISGHTALYWYRQSLGQGLEFLIYFQGNSAPDKSGLPSDRFSAERTGGSVSTLTIQRTQQEDSAVYLCASSPTGQDSYEQYFGPGTRLTVT.

The rearrangement links TRBV5-4 to TRBJ2-7, with D possibly TRBD2 on 7 matching bases. Germline lookup yields CDR1 SGHNT and CDR2 YYREEE (reference sequence). CDR3 length: 17 residues. V shed 4 bases and J shed 6 bases, with 26 bases lying between them. This CDR3 is CASSRGVGGGASSEQYF. The CDR3 bases are TGTGCCAGCAGCAGAGGGGTAGGAGGGGGGGCCTCTAGCGAGCAGTACTTC.

The chain joins TRBV7-9 to TRBJ2-3, with 8 bases aligning to TRBD1. This CDR3 comprises 15 residues. J gave up 4 bases and V 3 bases, and 6 bases lay outside the gene matches. CDR1 and CDR2 from the germline V gene are SEHNR and FQNEAQ (reference sequence). This chain's CDR3 is CASSFGQGGSDTQYF. The CDR3 DNA reads as TGTGCCAGCAGCTTCGGACAGGGTGGGTCAGATACGCAGTATTTT.

The chain is built from TRBV27 and TRBJ2-7; 8 bases align to TRBD2. The CDR3 sequence is 15 residues long. CDR1 MNHEY and CDR2 SMNVEV come from the germline V gene (reference sequence). The ends lost 4 bases at V and 2 bases at J; junction bases unmatched: 7. The DNA of the CDR3 is TGTGCCAGCAGTTCCGTAGCGGGGAGGGCCTACGAGCAGTACTTC. Its protein product is CASSSVAGRAYEQYF.

The CDR3 is CASSQVAGINYGYTF. In DNA, the CDR3 is TGTGCCAGCAGCCAAGTGGCAGGGATTAACTATGGCTACACCTTC. The rearrangement links TRBV14 to TRBJ1-2, with D possibly being TRBD1 (5 bases). The CDR3 is 15 residues long. CDR1 SGHDN and CDR2 FVKESK come from the germline V gene. Deletions cut 1 base from V and 1 base from J, with 10 bases between.

Here the CDR3 DNA reads TGTGCCAGCAGTGACTTGGCGGGCGAGCAGTACTTC. Translated, it gives CASSDLAGEQYF. The chain couples TRBV28 to TRBJ2-7; D may be TRBD2 (5 bases). The V end was cut by 5 bases, the J end by 6 bases, with 11 bases between. The CDR3 length is 12 residues. Germline V lookup: CDR1 MDHEN, CDR2 SYDVKM.